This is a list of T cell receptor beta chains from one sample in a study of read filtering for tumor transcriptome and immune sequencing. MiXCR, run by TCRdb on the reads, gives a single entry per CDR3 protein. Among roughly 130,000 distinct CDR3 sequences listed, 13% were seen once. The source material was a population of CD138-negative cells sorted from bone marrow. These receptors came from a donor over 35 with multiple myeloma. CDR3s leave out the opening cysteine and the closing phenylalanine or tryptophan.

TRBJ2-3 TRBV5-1 ASSSPSTDTQY
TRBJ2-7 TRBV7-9 ASSLSSGSSNEQY
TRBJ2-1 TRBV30 AWSTGNEQF
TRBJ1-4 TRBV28 ASSPPQGAREKLF
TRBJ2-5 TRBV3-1 ASSHQARETQY
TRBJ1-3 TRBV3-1 ASSQDSSLGNTIY
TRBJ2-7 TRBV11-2 ACSILQRDGAY
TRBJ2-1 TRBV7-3 ASSSGGINEQF
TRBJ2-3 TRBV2 ASSEATDTQY
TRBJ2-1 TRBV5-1 ASSLEGQGWNEQF
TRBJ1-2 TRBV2 ASRQGTGSGYGYT
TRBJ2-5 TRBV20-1 SASRDRGLETQY
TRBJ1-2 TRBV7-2 ASSLATGAYGYT
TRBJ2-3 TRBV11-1 ASSLNTDTQY
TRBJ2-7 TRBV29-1 GGGQGVYEQY
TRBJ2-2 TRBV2 ASSEPRERPGELF
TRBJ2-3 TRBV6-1 ASIISGGSRPDTQY
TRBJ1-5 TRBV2 ASGSGTAANQPQH
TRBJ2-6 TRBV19 ATSDRGRFGANVLT
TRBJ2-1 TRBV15 ATSRDRDRVAYNEQF
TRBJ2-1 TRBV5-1 ASSLGSSGRYNEQF
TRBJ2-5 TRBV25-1 ASSGLPGRQTRETQY
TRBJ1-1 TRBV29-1 SVHENTEAF
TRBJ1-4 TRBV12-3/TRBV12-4 ASRAGDREWDEKLF
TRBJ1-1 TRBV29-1 SVNRDTEAF
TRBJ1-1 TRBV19 ASSMDGQNTEAF
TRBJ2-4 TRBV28 ASSPTAREDIQY
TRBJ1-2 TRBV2 ASTRTGGNYGYT
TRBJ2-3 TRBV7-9 AAGQGNTDTQY
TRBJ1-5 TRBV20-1 SATGQPYSNQPQH
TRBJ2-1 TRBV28 ASSLLDRNEQF
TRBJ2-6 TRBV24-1 ATGQGTGANVLT
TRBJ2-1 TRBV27 ASSPRDRGSASYNEQF
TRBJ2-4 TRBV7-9 ASSRYRGDKNIQY
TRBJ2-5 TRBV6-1 ASSARAGETQY
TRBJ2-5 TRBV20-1 SARGGFRGRETQY
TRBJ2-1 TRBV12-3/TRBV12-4 ASSLRRVGNEQF
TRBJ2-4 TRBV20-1 SAKDRAGGLAKNIQY
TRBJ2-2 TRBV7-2 ASSQQGGFTGELF
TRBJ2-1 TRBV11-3 ASRGNAGGRLF
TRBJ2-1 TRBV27 ASSFRWGWTSPQQF
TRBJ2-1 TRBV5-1 ASSLGAGANGDEQF
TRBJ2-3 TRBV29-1 SVDQGASTDTQY
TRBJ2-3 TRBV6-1 ASSETAPRLDTQY
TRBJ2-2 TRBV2 ASTSQGAFGGELF
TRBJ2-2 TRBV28 ASSKLTVNTGELF
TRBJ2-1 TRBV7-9 ASSLAFGRAYNEQF
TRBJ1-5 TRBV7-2 TSSLQGAGEPQH
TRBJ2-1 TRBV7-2 ASSSDLRGGNEQF
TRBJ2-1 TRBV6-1 ASSELAGNYNEQF
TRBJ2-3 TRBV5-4 ASSSTGRFADTQY
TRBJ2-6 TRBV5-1 ASRLAGSGANVLT
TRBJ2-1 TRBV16 ASSPGTSGAREQF
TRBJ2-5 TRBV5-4 ASSQSGYETQY